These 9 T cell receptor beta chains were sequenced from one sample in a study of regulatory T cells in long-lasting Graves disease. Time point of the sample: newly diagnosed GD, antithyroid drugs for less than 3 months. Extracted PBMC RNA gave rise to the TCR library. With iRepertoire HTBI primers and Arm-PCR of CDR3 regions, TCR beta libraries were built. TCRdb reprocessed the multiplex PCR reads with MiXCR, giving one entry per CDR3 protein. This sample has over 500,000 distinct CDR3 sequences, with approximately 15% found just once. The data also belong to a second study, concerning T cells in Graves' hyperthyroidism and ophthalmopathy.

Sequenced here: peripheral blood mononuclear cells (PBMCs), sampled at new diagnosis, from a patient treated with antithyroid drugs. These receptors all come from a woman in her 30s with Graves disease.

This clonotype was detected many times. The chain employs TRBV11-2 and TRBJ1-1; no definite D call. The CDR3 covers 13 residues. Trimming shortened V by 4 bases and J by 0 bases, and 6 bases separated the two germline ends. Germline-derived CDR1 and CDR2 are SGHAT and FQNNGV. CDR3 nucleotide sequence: TGTGCCAGCAGCTCAGTAATGAACACTGAAGCTTTCTTT. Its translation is CASSSVMNTEAFF.

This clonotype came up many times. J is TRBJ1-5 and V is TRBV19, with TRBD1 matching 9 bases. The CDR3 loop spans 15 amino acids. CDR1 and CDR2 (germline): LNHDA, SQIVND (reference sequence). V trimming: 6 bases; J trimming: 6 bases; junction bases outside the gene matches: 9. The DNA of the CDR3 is TGTGCCAGTAGGAATCCGGGACAGGGCGGTCAGCCCCAGCATTTT. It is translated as CASRNPGQGGQPQHF.

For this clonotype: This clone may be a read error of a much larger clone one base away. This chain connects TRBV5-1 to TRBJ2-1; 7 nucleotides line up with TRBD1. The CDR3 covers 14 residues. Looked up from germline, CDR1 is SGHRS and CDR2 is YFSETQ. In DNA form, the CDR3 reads TGCACCAGCAGCTTCCTGGGAACAGGGGCTGAGCAGTTCTTC. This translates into CTSSFLGTGAEQFF.

The CDR3 reads CASSFRISAEAFF. CDR3 coding DNA: TGTGCCAGCAGCTTCCGTATCTCCGCTGAAGCTTTCTTT. The chain has TRBV14 and TRBJ1-1; D not resolved. The CDR3 totals 13 residues. Trimming took 5 bases from V and 6 from J, leaving 13 bases between them. The V gene's germline CDR1 is SGHDN and CDR2 FVKESK.

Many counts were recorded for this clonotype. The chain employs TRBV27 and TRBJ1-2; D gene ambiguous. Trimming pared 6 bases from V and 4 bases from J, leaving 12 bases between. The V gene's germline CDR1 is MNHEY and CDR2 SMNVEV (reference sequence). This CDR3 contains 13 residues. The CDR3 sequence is CASSVTASYGYTF. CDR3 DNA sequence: TGTGCCAGCAGCGTCACCGCCAGCTATGGCTACACCTTC.

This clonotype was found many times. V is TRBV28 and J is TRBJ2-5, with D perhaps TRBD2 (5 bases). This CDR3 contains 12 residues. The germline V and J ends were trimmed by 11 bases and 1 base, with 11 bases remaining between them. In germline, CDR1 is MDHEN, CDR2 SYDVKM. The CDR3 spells CAALGSQETQYF. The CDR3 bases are TGTGCCGCCCTGGGGAGCCAAGAGACCCAGTACTTC.

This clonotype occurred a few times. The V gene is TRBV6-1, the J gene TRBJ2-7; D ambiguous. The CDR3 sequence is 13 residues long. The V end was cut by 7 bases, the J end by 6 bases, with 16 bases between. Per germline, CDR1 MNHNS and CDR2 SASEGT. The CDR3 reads CASTQRRAGEQYF. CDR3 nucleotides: TGTGCCAGCACCCAGAGAAGGGCTGGCGAGCAGTACTTC.

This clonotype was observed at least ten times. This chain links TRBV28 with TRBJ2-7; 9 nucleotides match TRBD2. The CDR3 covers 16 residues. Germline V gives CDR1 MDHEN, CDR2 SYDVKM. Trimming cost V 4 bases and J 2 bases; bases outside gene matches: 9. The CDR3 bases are TGTGCCAGCAGTTCCTCGACTAGCGGAGGGACCTACGAGCAGTACTTC. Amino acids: CASSSSTSGGTYEQYF.

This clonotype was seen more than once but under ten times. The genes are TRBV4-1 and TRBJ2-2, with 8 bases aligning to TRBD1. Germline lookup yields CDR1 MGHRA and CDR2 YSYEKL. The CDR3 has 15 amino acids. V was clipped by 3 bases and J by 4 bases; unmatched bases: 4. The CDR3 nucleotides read TGCGCCAGCAGCCACGGACAGGGACGCACCGGGGAGCTGTTTTTT. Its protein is CASSHGQGRTGELFF.